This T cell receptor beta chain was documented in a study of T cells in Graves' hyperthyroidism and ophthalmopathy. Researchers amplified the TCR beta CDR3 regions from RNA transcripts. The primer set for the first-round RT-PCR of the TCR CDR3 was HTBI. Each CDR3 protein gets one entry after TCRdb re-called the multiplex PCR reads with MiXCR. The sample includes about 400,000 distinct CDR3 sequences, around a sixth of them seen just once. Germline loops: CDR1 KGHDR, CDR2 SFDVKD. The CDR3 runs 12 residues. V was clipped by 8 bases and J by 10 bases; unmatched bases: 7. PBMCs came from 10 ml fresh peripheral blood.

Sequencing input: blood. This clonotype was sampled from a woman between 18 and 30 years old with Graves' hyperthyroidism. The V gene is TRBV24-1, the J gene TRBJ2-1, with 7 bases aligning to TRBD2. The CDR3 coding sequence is TGTGCCACCATCAGTAGGGGAGGGGAGCAGTTCTTC. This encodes CATISRGGEQFF.